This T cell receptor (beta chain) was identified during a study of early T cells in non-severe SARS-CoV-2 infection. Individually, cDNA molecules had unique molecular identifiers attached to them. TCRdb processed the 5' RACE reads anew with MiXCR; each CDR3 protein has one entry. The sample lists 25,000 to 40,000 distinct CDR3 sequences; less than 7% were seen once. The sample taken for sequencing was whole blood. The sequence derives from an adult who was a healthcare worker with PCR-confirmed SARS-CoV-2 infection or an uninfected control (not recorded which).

CDR3 in DNA: TGTGCCAGCAGCCCTAAACCTCGAGTAGGGGATACGCAGTATTTT. Its translation is CASSPKPRVGDTQYF. V usage is TRBV7-8 and J usage is TRBJ2-3; D remains unclear. The CDR3 contains 15 residues. Per germline, CDR1 SGHVS and CDR2 FQNEAQ. The V end lost 5 bases, the J end lost 6 bases, and 18 bases lay between the germline ends.